The 27 T cell receptor beta chains below all came from one sample that was sequenced in a study of blood T cell repertoires in COVID-19. Using immunoSEQ multiplex PCR, the repertoire was profiled, and TCRdb retains in-frame clones only, with some absent. The profile covers fewer than 250,000 clones, with 84% appearing a single time and less than 4.5% taken by the ten largest. Source material: peripheral blood. These receptors came from a man over 45 with acute or convalescent COVID-19.

The chain has TRBV11-3 and TRBJ2-7, with a tentative D call TRBD1 (6 bases). Looked up from germline, CDR1 is SGHNT and CDR2 is YENEEA. Trimming took 5 bases from V and 6 from J, leaving 11 bases between them. The CDR3 has 12 residues. Here the CDR3 DNA reads TGTGCCAGCAGCCAGGGACACTCCGAGCAGTACTTC. Residues: CASSQGHSEQYF.

The chain couples TRBV5-4 to TRBJ2-5, with D possibly being TRBD2 (6 bases). Germline V gene lookup returns CDR1 SGHNT and CDR2 YYREEE (reference sequence). Deletions cut 0 bases from V and 3 bases from J, with 15 bases between. This CDR3 has 16 residues. The CDR3, as DNA: TGTGCCAGCAGCTTGGGGGGAAGACTAGTAAAAGAGACCCAGTACTTC. Protein product: CASSLGGRLVKETQYF.

This clone appeared a few times. V usage is TRBV7-9 and J usage is TRBJ2-7; D is undetermined. The CDR3 runs to 12 residues. Germline CDR1 is SEHNR and CDR2 is FQNEAQ (reference sequence). V lost 3 bases, J lost 5 bases, and 8 bases lay in between. CDR3 sequence (DNA): TGTGCCAGCAGCTTCAGGCAGGACGAGCAGTACTTC. Translation: CASSFRQDEQYF.

This chain joins TRBV13 and TRBJ2-5, with D maybe TRBD1 (6 bases). Germline values: CDR1 PRHDT, CDR2 FYEKMQ (reference sequence). This CDR3 is built from 15 residues. The ends were cut back, 3 bases at V and 4 bases at J, with 15 bases in the middle. DNA for the CDR3: TGTGCCAGCAGCTTTACCGGGACCAGGGGAGAGACCCAGTACTTC. This encodes CASSFTGTRGETQYF.

J is TRBJ1-2 and V is TRBV14; unclear D gene. Trimming took 1 base from V and 3 from J, leaving 6 bases between them. Per germline, CDR1 SGHDN and CDR2 FVKESK. The CDR3 spans 13 residues. Written as DNA, the CDR3 is TGTGCCAGCAGCCAAGGGGCAGACTATGGCTACACCTTC. It translates to CASSQGADYGYTF.

This clone was seen only once. For the CDR3, the DNA is TGTGCCAGCACGGTCCGGAGCTCTGGGGCCAACGTCCTGACTTTC. Translating gives CASTVRSSGANVLTF. V and J are TRBV6-6 and TRBJ2-6, with D hard to call. This CDR3 is built from 15 residues. Germline-derived CDR1 and CDR2 are MNHNY and SVGAGI (reference sequence). Trimming removed 7 bases from V and 0 bases from J, with 10 bases in between.

The genes are TRBV6-1 and TRBJ2-5; TRBD2 aligns across 8 bases. With 2 bases clipped from V and 4 bases from J, the junction kept 9 bases outside the gene matches. Germline CDR1 and CDR2: MNHNS and SASEGT. The CDR3 runs 16 residues. CDR3 protein: CASSELPAGGRETQYF. The CDR3 DNA reads as TGTGCCAGCAGTGAACTCCCGGCGGGAGGCAGAGAGACCCAGTACTTC.

The genes are TRBV5-4 and TRBJ2-3, with TRBD2 matching over 9 bases. The CDR3 sequence is 13 residues long. Trimming cost V 4 bases and J 5 bases; bases outside gene matches: 2. Looked up from germline, CDR1 is SGHNT and CDR2 is YYREEE (reference sequence). The CDR3 protein is CASSRRGGDTQYF. The CDR3 region has the DNA TGTGCCAGCAGCCGGCGGGGGGGAGATACGCAGTATTTT.

The J gene is TRBJ2-3, the V gene TRBV6-4, with 8 bases that match TRBD1. The CDR3 loop spans 14 amino acids. J lost 0 bases, V lost 4 bases, and 0 bases had no gene match. Germline V gene lookup returns CDR1 MRHNA and CDR2 SNTAGT. Here the CDR3 DNA reads TGTGCCAGCAGTGGGACAGGGAGCACAGATACGCAGTATTTT. The encoded protein is CASSGTGSTDTQYF.

The chain has TRBV5-1 and TRBJ1-1, with TRBD1 identical over 9 bases. This CDR3 comprises 16 residues. Germline V gene lookup returns CDR1 SGHRS and CDR2 YFSETQ. Trimming removed 4 bases from V and 0 bases from J; junction bases left unmatched: 7. The CDR3 DNA is TGCGCCAGCAGCGTCCGACAGGGGGGGTTGAACACTGAAGCTTTCTTT. Translated, it gives CASSVRQGGLNTEAFF.

The CDR3 DNA is TGTGCCAGCAGCTTAGGGTTAGACAGGGCGCTAGCTTTCTTT. Encoded protein: CASSLGLDRALAFF. V and J are TRBV7-9 and TRBJ1-1, with TRBD1 matching over 7 bases. The CDR3 runs to 14 residues. Germline lookup yields CDR1 SEHNR and CDR2 FQNEAQ (reference sequence). V lost 1 base, J lost 10 bases, and 9 bases stayed unmatched.

The V gene is TRBV5-1, the J gene TRBJ2-5; 8 bases line up with TRBD2. The CDR3 totals 16 residues. Germline values: CDR1 SGHRS, CDR2 YFSETQ. V lost 0 bases to trimming and J lost 4 bases; unmatched junction nucleotides: 8. The CDR3 coding sequence is TGCGCCAGCAGCTTGGATATTAGCGGGGTCGGAGAGACCCAGTACTTC. Its protein product is CASSLDISGVGETQYF. Filled out from reference TRBV5-1 and TRBJ2-5, the complete variable domain reads KAGVTQTPRYLIKTRGQQVTLSCSPISGHRSVSWYQQTPGQGLQFLFEYFSETQRNKGNFPGRFSGRQFSNSRSEMNVSTLELGDSALYLCASSLDISGVGETQYFGPGTRLLVL.

The chain couples TRBV4-1 to TRBJ2-3; 7 bases match TRBD2. CDR1 is MGHRA and CDR2 is YSYEKL in the germline V gene. J gave up 0 bases and V 1 base, and 4 bases lay outside the gene matches. The CDR3 loop spans 16 amino acids. CDR3 bases: TGCGCCAGCAGCCAAGTAGCGGGCGAAAGCACAGATACGCAGTATTTT. Its protein is CASSQVAGESTDTQYF.

The chain employs TRBV24-1 and TRBJ2-3; D is ambiguous. Trimming took 4 bases from V and 3 from J, leaving 4 bases between them. This CDR3 spans 12 amino acids. Germline V gene lookup returns CDR1 KGHDR and CDR2 SFDVKD. Written as DNA, the CDR3 is TGTGCCACCAGTGACAGTACAGATACGCAGTATTTT. Residues: CATSDSTDTQYF.

V usage is TRBV10-3 and J usage is TRBJ2-7; 7 nucleotides match TRBD1. The V gene's germline CDR1 is ENHRY and CDR2 SYGVKD. The junction had 5 bases not matched to a gene; V was cut back by 3 bases and J by 3 bases. The CDR3 is made up of 14 amino acids. CDR3 region: CAISEGGQIYEQYF. In DNA, the CDR3 is TGTGCCATCAGTGAAGGGGGACAGATCTACGAGCAGTACTTC.

The chain employs TRBV19 and TRBJ2-5; 12 bases align to TRBD1. The V gene end was trimmed by 4 bases and the J gene end by 4 bases; junction bases not matched to a gene: 4. CDR1 and CDR2 from the germline V gene are LNHDA and SQIVND (reference sequence). The CDR3 extends over 15 amino acids. The chain's CDR3 is CASSNRDRGRETQYF. The CDR3 DNA is TGTGCCAGTAGTAACAGGGACAGGGGGCGAGAGACCCAGTACTTC.

This chain uses TRBV12-3 or TRBV12-4 with TRBJ1-2; D remains ambiguous. This CDR3 has 12 residues. Trimming removed 3 bases at V and 3 bases at J, with 5 bases between. The CDR3 nucleotides are TGTGCCAGCAGTTTCGGGGACTATGGCTACACCTTC. Translating it yields CASSFGDYGYTF.

V is TRBV3-1 (or the pseudogene TRBV3-2) and J is TRBJ2-7; D gene unclear. The CDR3 has 14 amino acids. Germline CDR1 reads LGHDT; CDR2 reads YNNKEL (reference sequence). Trimming shortened V by 2 bases and J by 2 bases, and 10 bases separated the two germline ends. The CDR3 coding sequence is TGTGCCAGCAGCCAATTCCGTCTCCCCTACGAGCAGTACTTC. It yields the protein CASSQFRLPYEQYF.

This chain joins TRBV3-1 (or the pseudogene TRBV3-2) and TRBJ1-1, with TRBD1 matching 8 bases. The germline V gene encodes CDR1 LGHDT and CDR2 YNNKEL (reference sequence). V shed 4 bases and J 1 base; nucleotides not matched to a gene: 5. The CDR3 contains 15 residues. CDR3 residues: CASSPRGHKNTEAFF. The CDR3 DNA follows: TGTGCCAGCAGCCCCAGGGGGCACAAGAACACTGAAGCTTTCTTT.

The chain is built from TRBV9 and TRBJ1-1, with D hard to call. V lost 6 bases, J lost 1 base, and 16 bases lay in between. The CDR3 covers 15 residues. The germline V gene has CDR1 SGDLS and CDR2 YYNGEE. CDR3 sequence: CASTAAGGSNTEAFF. The CDR3 nucleotides are TGTGCCAGCACGGCAGCAGGTGGATCGAACACTGAAGCTTTCTTT.

V is TRBV7-8 and J is TRBJ1-1; D not resolved. Germline V gene sequence: CDR1 SGHVS, CDR2 FQNEAQ. The CDR3 has 14 amino acids. V dropped 2 bases and J dropped 1 base, with 8 bases sitting between them. The CDR3 DNA sequence: TGTGCCAGCAGCTTAAGCCGAGAGAACACTGAAGCTTTCTTT. It is translated as CASSLSRENTEAFF.

The chain carries TRBV6-5 and TRBJ1-6, with 8 positions matching TRBD1. V trimming: 6 bases; J trimming: 9 bases; junction bases outside the gene matches: 10. The CDR3 sequence is 15 residues long. Germline values: CDR1 MNHEY, CDR2 SVGAGI. Written as DNA, the CDR3 is TGTGCCAGCAGCCCCGGACAGGGTTCCCCTTCACCCCTCCACTTT. Translation: CASSPGQGSPSPLHF.

The chain combines TRBV5-6 with TRBJ2-7; no definite D call. CDR1 is SGHDT and CDR2 is YYEEEE in the germline V gene. The CDR3 extends over 14 amino acids. Trimming removed 0 bases at V and 0 bases at J, with 7 bases between. In nucleotides, the CDR3 is TGTGCCAGCAGCTTGGCCTGGGCCTCCTACGAGCAGTACTTC. As protein: CASSLAWASYEQYF.

The chain joins TRBV14 to TRBJ1-5; 7 positions match TRBD1. CDR1 and CDR2 from the germline V gene are SGHDN and FVKESK. The CDR3 runs 14 residues. With 4 bases clipped from V and 5 bases from J, the junction kept 5 bases outside the gene matches. CDR3 nucleotide sequence: TGTGCCAGCAGCCTAACAGGGGCTGATCAGCCCCAGCATTTT. Protein: CASSLTGADQPQHF.

The rearrangement joins TRBV6-5 to TRBJ2-3, with TRBD1 identical over 11 bases. The CDR3 is made up of 16 amino acids. Unmatched junction bases numbered 7, after V lost 2 bases and J lost 6 bases. Germline values: CDR1 MNHEY, CDR2 SVGAGI. The DNA of the CDR3 is TGTGCCAGCAGTTACGATCCGGACAGGGGGCGGGATACGCAGTATTTT. This sequence encodes CASSYDPDRGRDTQYF.

This chain connects TRBV12-3 or TRBV12-4 to TRBJ2-4; 10 bases line up with TRBD2. Trimming at V came to 1 base and at J to 13 bases, leaving 4 bases not matched to a gene. The CDR3 is 13 residues long. CDR3 nucleotide sequence: TGTGCCAGCAGTTTAGTGGTAGCGGGGGGCCAGTACTTC. Protein: CASSLVVAGGQYF.

This sequence joins TRBV6-5 and TRBJ2-7; a weak D match, TRBD1 (5 bases). Germline V gene data show CDR1 as MNHEY and CDR2 as SVGAGI. V was shortened by 7 bases and J by 5 bases, with 18 bases between the two germline ends. This CDR3 is built from 14 residues. DNA for the CDR3: TGTGCCAGCAATAGAGCCGCAGGGATCGACGAGCAGTACTTC. This codes for CASNRAAGIDEQYF.